The entry that follows covers one TCR beta chain sequence. Peripheral blood came from all dose cohorts at three timepoints. Germline assignment: CDR1 SGHTA and CDR2 FQGNSA. The CDR3 runs to 14 residues. V was shortened by 5 bases and J by 2 bases, with 13 bases between the two germline ends. This entry comes from a study of OX40 agonist ivuxolimab in advanced cancers. TCRdb keeps only in-frame clones here, not all; method: immunoSEQ multiplex PCR. The repertoire consists of about 70,000 clones, with around 82% occurring once and the leading ten covering around 5%. The receptor was derived from an adult with an advanced solid tumor such as melanoma, head and neck, liver or kidney cancer. The chain couples TRBV7-2 to TRBJ2-7; D possibly corresponds to TRBD1 (6 bases). Sequenced material: CD4+ or CD8+ T cells sorted from blood, taken in a trial of the OX40 agonist ivuxolimab. The CDR3 is CASSRSGAAYEQYF. The CDR3 DNA is TGTGCCAGCAGCCGGTCAGGGGCCGCCTACGAGCAGTACTTC.